The present TCR beta chain was sequenced within a study of CD8+CD57+ T cells in acquired aplastic anemia. Whole-study context: DNA from sorted CD4+ and CD8+ cells averaged around 3.5 ug.

In patients chosen for sequencing, flow cytometry had shown CD8+CD57+ cell expansion. No therapy had been given to the patients at the time of blood sampling. CDR1 and CDR2 (germline): SEHNR, FQNEAQ (reference sequence). V dropped 6 bases and J dropped 0; count of bases not matched to a gene: 9. The CDR3 is 17 residues long. Genomic DNA acted as the template from which TCR beta VDJ combination and CDR3 sequence profiling were carried out. In TCRdb, the reads were re-called with MiXCR into one record per CDR3 protein. The sample lists 300,000 or so distinct CDR3 sequences; about 50% were seen once. This clonotype was picked up many times.

The sequence was collected from a human donor with aplastic anemia. Source material: sorted CD4+, CD8+, or CD8+CD57+ T cells (not recorded which) from PBMCs. The chain carries TRBV7-9 and TRBJ2-2; 8 bases agree with TRBD1. This CDR3 is CASSHTGGLANTGELFF. CDR3 DNA sequence: TGTGCCAGCAGTCATACAGGGGGACTTGCGAACACCGGGGAGCTGTTTTTT.